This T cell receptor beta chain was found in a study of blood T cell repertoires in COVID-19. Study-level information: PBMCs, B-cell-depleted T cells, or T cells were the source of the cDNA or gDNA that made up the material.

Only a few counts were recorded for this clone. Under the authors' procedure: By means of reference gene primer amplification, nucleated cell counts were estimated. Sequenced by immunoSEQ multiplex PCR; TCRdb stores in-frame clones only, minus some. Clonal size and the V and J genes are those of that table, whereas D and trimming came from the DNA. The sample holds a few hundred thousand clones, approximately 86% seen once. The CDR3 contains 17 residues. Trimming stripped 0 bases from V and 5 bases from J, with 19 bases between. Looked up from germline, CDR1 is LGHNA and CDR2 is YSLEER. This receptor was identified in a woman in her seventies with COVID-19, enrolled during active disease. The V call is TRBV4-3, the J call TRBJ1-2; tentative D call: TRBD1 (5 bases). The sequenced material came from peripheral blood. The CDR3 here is CASSQDYGGGRFYGYTF. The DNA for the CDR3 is TGCGCCAGCAGCCAAGATTACGGGGGAGGGCGCTTTTATGGCTACACCTTC.